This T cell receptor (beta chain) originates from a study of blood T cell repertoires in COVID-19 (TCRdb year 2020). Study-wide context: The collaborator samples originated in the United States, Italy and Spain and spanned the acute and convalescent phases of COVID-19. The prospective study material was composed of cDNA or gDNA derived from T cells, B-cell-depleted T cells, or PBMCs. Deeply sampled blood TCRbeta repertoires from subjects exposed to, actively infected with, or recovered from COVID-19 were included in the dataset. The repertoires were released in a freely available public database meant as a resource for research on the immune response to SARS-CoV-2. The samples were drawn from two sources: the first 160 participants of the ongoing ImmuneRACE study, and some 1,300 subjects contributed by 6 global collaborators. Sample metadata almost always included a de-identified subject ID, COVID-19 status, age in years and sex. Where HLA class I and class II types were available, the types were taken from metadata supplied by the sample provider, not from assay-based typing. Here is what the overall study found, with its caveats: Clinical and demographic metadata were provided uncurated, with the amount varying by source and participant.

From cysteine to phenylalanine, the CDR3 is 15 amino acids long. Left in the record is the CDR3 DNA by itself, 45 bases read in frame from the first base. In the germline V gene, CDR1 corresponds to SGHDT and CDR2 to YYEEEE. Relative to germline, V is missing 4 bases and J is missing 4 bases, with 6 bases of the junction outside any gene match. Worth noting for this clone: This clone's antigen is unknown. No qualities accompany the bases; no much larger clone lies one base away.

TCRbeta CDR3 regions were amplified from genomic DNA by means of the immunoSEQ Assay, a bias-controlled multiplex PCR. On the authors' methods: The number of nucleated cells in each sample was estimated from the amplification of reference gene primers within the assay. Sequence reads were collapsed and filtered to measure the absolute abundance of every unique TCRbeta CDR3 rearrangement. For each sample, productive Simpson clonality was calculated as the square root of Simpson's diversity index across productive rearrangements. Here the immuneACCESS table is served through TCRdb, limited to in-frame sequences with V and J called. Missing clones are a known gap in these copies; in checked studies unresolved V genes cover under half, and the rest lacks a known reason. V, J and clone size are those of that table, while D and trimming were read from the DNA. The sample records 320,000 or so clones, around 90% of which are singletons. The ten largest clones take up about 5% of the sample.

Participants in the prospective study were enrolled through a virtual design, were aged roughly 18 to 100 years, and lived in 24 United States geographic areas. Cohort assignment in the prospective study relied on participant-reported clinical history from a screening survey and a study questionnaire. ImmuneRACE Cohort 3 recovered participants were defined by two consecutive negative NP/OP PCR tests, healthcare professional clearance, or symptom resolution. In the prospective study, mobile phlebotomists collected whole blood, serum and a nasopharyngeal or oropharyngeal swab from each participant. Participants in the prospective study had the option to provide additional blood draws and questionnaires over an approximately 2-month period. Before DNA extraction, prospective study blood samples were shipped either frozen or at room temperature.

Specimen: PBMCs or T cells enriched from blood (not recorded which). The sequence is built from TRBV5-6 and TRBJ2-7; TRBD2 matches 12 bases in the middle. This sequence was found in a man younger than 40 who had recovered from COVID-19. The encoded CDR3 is CASSGRLAGEYEQYF. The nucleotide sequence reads TGTGCCAGCAGCGGGCGACTAGCGGGGGAGTACGAGCAGTACTTC.